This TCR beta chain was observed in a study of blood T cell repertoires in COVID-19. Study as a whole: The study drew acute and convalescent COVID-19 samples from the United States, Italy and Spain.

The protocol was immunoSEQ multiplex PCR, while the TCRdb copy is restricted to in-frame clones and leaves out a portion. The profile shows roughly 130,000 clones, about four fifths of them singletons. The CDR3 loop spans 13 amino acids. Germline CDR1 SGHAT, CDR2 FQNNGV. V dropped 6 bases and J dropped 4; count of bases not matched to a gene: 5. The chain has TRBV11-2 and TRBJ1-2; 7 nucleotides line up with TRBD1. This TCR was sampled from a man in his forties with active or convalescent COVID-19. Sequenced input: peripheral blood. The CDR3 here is CASSSTGIYGYTF. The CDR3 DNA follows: TGTGCCAGCAGTTCGACAGGGATCTATGGCTACACCTTC.